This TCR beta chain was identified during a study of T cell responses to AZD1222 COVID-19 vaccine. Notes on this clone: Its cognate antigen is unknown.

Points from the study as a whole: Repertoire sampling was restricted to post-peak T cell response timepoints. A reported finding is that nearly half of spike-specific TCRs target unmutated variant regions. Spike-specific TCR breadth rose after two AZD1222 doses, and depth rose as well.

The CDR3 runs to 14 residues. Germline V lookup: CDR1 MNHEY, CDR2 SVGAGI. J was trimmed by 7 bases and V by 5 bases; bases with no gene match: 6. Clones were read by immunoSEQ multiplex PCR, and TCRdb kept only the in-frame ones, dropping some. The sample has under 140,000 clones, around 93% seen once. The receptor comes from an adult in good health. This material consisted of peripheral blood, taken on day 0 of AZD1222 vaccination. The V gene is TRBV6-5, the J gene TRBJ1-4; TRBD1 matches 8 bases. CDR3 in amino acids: CASSQQGGSEKLFF. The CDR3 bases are TGTGCCAGCAGTCAACAGGGGGGGAGTGAAAAACTGTTTTTT.